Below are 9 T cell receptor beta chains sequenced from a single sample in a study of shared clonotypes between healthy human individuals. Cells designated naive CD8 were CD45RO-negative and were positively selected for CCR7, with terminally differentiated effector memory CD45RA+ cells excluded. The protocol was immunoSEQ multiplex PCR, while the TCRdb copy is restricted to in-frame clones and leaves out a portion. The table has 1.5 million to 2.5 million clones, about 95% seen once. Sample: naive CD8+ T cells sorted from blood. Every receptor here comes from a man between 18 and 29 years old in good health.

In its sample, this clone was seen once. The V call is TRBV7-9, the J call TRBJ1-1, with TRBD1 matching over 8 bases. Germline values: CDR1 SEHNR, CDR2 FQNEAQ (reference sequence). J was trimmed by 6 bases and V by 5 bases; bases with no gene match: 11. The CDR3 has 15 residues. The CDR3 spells CASSMRDRKVAEAFF. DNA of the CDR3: TGTGCCAGCAGCATGCGGGACAGGAAGGTGGCTGAAGCTTTCTTT.

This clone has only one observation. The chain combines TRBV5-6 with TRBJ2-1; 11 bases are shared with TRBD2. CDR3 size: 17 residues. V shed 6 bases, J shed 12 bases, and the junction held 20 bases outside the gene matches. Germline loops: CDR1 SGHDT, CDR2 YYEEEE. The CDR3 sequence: CASTPTGTSGGGGAQFF. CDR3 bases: TGTGCCAGCACCCCAACCGGGACTAGCGGAGGGGGAGGCGCGCAGTTCTTC.

The CDR3 coding sequence is TGTGCCAGCAGTTTACGGTCGGACCCTCTCCGTGGGCAGTACTTC. Translating gives CASSLRSDPLRGQYF. This chain joins TRBV28 and TRBJ2-7; the D is unclear. CDR3 length equals 15 residues. The ends were cut back, 2 bases at V and 9 bases at J, with 20 bases in the middle. Looked up from germline, CDR1 is MDHEN and CDR2 is SYDVKM.

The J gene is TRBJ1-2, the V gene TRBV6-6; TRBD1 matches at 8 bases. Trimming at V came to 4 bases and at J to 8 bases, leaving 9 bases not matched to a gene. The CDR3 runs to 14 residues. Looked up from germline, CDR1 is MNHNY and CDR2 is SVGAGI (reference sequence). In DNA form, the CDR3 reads TGTGCCAGCAGTTCCCTGGGACAGGTGGAGGGCTACACCTTC. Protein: CASSSLGQVEGYTF.

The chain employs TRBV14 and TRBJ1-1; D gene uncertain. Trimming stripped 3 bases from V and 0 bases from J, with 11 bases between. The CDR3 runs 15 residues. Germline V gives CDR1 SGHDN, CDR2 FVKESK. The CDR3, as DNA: TGTGCCAGCAGCCACCTTGAGGCAATGAACACTGAAGCTTTCTTT. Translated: CASSHLEAMNTEAFF.

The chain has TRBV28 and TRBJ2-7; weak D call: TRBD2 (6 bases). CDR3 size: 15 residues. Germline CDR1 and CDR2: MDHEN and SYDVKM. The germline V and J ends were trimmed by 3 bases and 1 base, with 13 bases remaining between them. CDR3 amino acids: CASSFPLAGSYEQYF. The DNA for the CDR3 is TGTGCCAGCAGTTTCCCCCTGGCGGGGTCCTACGAGCAGTACTTC.

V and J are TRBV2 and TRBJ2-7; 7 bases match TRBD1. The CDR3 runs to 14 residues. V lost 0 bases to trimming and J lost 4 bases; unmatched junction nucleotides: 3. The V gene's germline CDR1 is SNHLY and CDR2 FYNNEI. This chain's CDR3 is CASSEAGTAYEQYF. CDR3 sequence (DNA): TGTGCCAGCAGTGAAGCGGGGACAGCTTACGAGCAGTACTTC. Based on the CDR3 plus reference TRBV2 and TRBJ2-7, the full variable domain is EPEVTQTPSHQVTQMGQEVILRCVPISNHLYFYWYRQILGQKVEFLVSFYNNEISEKSEIFDDQFSVERPDGSNFTLKIRSTKLEDSAMYFCASSEAGTAYEQYFGPGTRLTVT.

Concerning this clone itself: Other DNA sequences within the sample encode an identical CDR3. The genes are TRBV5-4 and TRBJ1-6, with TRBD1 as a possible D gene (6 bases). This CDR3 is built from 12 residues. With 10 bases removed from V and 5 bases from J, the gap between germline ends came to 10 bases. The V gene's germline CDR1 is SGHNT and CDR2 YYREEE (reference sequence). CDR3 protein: CAGRQDNSPLHF. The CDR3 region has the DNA TGTGCCGGAAGACAGGATAATTCACCCCTCCACTTT.

CDR3 sequence (DNA): TGCAGTACTAATTGGGACACTGAAGCTTTCTTT. Protein product: CSTNWDTEAFF. The chain combines TRBV20-1 with TRBJ1-1, with D unresolved. Germline CDR1 DFQATT, CDR2 SNEGSKA (reference sequence). Trimming removed 8 bases at V and 3 bases at J, with 10 bases between. The CDR3 spans 11 residues.